This T cell receptor (beta chain) derives from a study of blood T cell repertoires in COVID-19. Across the study: Donors in the United States, Italy and Spain gave samples during acute or convalescent COVID-19. Sources were T cells, B-cell-depleted T cells, or PBMCs; the material itself was cDNA or gDNA.

This clone was detected a few times. The table came from immunoSEQ multiplex PCR; TCRdb's copy has only in-frame clones and leaves some out. The profile shows 85,000 to 130,000 clones, approximately 84% of them singletons. From germline, CDR1 is LNHDA and CDR2 SQIVND (reference sequence). Losses at the gene ends were 3 bases for V and 5 bases for J; bases not matched to a gene: 3. The CDR3 sequence is 14 residues long. The sequenced sample consisted of peripheral blood. V usage is TRBV19 and J usage is TRBJ2-3, with 9 bases fitting TRBD2. The sequence derives from a man aged 60-69 years with acute or convalescent COVID-19. The CDR3, as DNA: TGTGCCAGTAGTATGACTAGCGGTGGAGATACGCAGTATTTT. Translation: CASSMTSGGDTQYF.